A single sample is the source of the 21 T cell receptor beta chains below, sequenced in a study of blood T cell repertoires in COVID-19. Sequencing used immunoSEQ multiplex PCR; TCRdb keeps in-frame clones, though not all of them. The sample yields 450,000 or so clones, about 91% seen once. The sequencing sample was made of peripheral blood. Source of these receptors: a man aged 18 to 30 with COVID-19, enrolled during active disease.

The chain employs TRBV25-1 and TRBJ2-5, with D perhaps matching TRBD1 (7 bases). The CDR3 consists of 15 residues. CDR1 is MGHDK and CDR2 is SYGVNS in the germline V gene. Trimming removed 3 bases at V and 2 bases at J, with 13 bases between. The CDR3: CASSDPRGVQETQYF. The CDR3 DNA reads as TGTGCCAGCAGTGATCCCAGGGGGGTGCAAGAGACCCAGTACTTC.

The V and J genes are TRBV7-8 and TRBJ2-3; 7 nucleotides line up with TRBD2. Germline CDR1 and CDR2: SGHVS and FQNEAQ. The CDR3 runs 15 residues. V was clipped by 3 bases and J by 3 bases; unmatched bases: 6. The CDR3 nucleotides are TGTGCCAGCAGCTTTAACATGGGGGGGACAGATACGCAGTATTTT. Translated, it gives CASSFNMGGTDTQYF.

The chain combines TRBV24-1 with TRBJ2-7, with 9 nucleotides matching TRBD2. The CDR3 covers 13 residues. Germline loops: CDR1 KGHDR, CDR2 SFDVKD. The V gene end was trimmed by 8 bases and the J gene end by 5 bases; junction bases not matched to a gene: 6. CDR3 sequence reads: CATTRLAVHEQYF. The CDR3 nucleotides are TGTGCCACCACGAGACTAGCGGTCCACGAGCAGTACTTC.

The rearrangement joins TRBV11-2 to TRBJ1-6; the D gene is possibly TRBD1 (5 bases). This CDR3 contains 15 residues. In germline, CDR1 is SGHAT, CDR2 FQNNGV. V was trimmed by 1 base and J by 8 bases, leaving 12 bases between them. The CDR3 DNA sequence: TGTGCCAGCAGCTTAGCAGGGAGCGGGTATTCACCCCTCCACTTT. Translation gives CASSLAGSGYSPLHF.

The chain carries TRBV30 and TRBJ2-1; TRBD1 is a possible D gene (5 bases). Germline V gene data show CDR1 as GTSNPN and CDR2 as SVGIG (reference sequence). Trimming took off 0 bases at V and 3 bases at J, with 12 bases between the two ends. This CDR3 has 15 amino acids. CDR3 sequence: CAWSVYSGNYNEQFF. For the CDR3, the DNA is TGTGCCTGGAGTGTATATTCAGGGAACTACAATGAGCAGTTCTTC.

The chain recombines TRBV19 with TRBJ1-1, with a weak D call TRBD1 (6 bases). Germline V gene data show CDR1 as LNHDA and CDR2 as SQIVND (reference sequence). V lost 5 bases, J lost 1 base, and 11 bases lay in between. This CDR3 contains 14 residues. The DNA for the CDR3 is TGTGCCAGTAGTCCCTTGGGACAGAACACTGAAGCTTTCTTT. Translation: CASSPLGQNTEAFF.

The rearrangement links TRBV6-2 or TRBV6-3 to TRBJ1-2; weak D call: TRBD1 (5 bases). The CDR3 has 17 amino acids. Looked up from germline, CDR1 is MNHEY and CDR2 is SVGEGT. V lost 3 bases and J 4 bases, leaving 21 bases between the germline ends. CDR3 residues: CASSYLTGQGRTYGYTF. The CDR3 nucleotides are TGTGCCAGCAGTTATTTAACAGGACAAGGACGTACCTATGGCTACACCTTC.

Here the CDR3 reads CASSLARSRGGLKTQYF. The CDR3 DNA follows: TGCGCCAGCAGCTTGGCCCGGTCGCGGGGGGGCCTAAAGACCCAGTACTTC. The V and J genes are TRBV5-1 and TRBJ2-5, with 9 nucleotides matching TRBD2. Germline V gene data show CDR1 as SGHRS and CDR2 as YFSETQ. The trim removed 0 bases at V and 6 bases at J, leaving 12 bases unmatched. The CDR3 consists of 17 residues.

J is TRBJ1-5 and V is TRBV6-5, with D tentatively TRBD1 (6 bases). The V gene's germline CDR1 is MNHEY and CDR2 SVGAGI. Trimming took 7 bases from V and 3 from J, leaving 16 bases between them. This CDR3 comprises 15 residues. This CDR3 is CASTREGTLNQPQHF. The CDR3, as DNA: TGTGCCAGCACTAGGGAGGGGACACTCAATCAGCCCCAGCATTTT.

This chain's CDR3 is CASSLEGLSYNSPLHF. CDR3 nucleotides: TGCGCCAGCAGCTTGGAGGGGCTTTCCTATAATTCACCCCTCCACTTT. The chain carries TRBV5-1 and TRBJ1-6, with D possibly matching TRBD1 (5 bases). CDR1 and CDR2 from the germline V gene are SGHRS and YFSETQ. There are 16 residues in the CDR3. V shed 0 bases and J shed 1 base, with 8 bases lying between them.

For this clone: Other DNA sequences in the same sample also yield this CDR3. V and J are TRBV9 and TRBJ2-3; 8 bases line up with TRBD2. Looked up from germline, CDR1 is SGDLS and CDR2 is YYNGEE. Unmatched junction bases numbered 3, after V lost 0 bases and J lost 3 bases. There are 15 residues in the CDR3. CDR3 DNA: TGTGCCAGCAGCGTAGTCGGGGGGGCTACAGATACGCAGTATTTT. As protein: CASSVVGGATDTQYF.

The CDR3 nucleotides read TGTGCCAGCAGCCAAGGACAGGGGAGGGAGCAGTACTTC. Translating gives CASSQGQGREQYF. The V call is TRBV3-1 (or the pseudogene TRBV3-2), the J call TRBJ2-7; 8 bases line up with TRBD1. The V segment lost 1 base and the J segment 7 bases; nucleotides outside the gene matches: 3. CDR3 length equals 13 residues. Germline V gene lookup returns CDR1 LGHDT and CDR2 YNNKEL (reference sequence).

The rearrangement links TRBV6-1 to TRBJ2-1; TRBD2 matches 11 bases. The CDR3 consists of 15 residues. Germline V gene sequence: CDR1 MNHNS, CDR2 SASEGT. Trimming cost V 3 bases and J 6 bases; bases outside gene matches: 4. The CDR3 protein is CASSDSGGAGNEQFF. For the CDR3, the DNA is TGTGCCAGCAGTGATAGCGGGGGGGCCGGCAATGAGCAGTTCTTC.

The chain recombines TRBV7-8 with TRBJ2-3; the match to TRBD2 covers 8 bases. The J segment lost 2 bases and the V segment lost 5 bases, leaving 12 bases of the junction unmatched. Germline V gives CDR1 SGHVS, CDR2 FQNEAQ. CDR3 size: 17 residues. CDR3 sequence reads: CASSLRLSGGYTDTQYF. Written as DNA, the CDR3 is TGTGCCAGCAGCCTACGACTCTCGGGGGGGTACACAGATACGCAGTATTTT.

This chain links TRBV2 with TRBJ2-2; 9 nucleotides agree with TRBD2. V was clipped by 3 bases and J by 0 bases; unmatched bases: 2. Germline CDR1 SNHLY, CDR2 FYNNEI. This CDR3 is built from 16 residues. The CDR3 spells CASSESGRTNTGELFF. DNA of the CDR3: TGTGCCAGCAGTGAGAGCGGGAGGACGAACACCGGGGAGCTGTTTTTT.

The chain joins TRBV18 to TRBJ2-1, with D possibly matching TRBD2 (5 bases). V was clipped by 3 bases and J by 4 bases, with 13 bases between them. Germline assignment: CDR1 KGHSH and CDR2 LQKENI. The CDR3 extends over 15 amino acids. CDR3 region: CASSPSGILYNEQFF. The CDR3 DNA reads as TGTGCCAGCTCACCTTCGGGGATCCTTTACAATGAGCAGTTCTTC. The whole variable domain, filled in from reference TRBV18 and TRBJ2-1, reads NAGVMQNPRHLVRRRGQEARLRCSPMKGHSHVYWYRQLPEEGLKFMVYLQKENIIDESGMPKERFSAEFPKEGPSILRIQQVVRGDSAAYFCASSPSGILYNEQFFGPGTRLTVL.

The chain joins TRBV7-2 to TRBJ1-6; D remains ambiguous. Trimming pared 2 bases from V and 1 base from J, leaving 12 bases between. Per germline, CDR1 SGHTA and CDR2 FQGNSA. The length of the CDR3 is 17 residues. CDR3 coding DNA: TGTGCCAGCAGCTTATCATCCGGGGTGTCCTATAATTCACCCCTCCACTTT. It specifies CASSLSSGVSYNSPLHF.

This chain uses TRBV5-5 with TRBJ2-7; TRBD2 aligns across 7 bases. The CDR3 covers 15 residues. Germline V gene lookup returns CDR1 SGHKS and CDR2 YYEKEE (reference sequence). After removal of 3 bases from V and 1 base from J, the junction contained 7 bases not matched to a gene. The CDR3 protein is CASSSLWGGSYEQYF. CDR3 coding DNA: TGTGCCAGCAGCTCGCTGTGGGGAGGGTCCTACGAGCAGTACTTC.

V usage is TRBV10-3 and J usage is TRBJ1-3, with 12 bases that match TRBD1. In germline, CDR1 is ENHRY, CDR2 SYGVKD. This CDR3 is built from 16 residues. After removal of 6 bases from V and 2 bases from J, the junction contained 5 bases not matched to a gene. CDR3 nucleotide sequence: TGTGCCATCAGGCCGGGACAGGGGGCACCTGGAAACACCATATATTTT. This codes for CAIRPGQGAPGNTIYF.

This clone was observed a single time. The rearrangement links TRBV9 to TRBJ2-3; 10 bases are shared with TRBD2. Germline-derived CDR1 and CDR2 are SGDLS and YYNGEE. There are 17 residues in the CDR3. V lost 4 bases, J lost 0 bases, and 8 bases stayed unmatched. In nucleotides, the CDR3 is TGTGCCAGCAGCCGAACCGGACTAGCGGAAAGCACAGATACGCAGTATTTT. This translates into CASSRTGLAESTDTQYF.

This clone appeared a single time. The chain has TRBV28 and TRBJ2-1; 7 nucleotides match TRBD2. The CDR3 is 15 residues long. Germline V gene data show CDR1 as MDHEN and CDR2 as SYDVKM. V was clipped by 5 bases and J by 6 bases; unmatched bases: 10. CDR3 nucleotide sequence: TGTGCCAGCAGTCTCATGGGCGGGAGTGGCAATGAGCAGTTCTTC. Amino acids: CASSLMGGSGNEQFF.